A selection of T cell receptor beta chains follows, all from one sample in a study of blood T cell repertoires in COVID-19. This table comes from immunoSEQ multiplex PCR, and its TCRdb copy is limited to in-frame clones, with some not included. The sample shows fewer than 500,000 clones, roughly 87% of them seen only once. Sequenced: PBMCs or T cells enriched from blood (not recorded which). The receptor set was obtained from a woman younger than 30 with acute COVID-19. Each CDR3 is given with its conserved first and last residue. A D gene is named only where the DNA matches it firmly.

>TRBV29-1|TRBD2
CSVQNRLAGTTDTQYF
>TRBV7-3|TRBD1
CASSSDRESPLHF
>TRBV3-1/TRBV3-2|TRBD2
CASSPLAGSYEQYF
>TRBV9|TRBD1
CASSVGDRGSRETQYF
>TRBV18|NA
CASSPATDTQYF
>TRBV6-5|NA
CASTVRTKDQPQHF
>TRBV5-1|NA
CASSLGVAAATGELFF
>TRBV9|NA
CASSLASGKNTGELFF
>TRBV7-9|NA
CASTKTILNYEQYF
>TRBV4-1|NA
CASRVGKGEQTPLHF
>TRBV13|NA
CASSLVQGRTF
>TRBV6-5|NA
CASGRENTGELFF
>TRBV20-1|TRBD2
CSASARGRHEQYF
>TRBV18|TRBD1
CASSPLRQGIGSQNTEAFF
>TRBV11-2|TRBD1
CASSFIDRVGEQYF
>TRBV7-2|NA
CASSRTQQENTEAFF
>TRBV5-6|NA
CASSPSPQGGNYGYTF
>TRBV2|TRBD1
CASSGIPGQGADYSTEAFF
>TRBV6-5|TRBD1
CASSRGTGHGSYTF
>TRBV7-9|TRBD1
CASSPDRGTGNTEAFF
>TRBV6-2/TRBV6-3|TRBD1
CASSYPPGGYGYTF
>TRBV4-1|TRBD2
CASSQDEAGGATDTQYF
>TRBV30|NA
CAWSPEEQGRGSYEQYF
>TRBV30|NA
CAYGGYNEQFF
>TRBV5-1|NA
CASSARGGAGTEAFF
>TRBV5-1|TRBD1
CASSLDRVENSGNGYTF
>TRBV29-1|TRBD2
CSALTSGHNEQFF
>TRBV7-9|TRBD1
CASSLVGTGGVTNEKLFF
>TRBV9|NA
CASSVNSAGISDSGYTF
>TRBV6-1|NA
CASSEAGYRAYGYTF